This TCR beta chain was captured by sequencing in a study of blood T cell repertoires in COVID-19. On the study more broadly: There were acute and convalescent COVID-19 samples, and they came from the United States, Italy and Spain.

This clone was seen only once. Study processing details: Reference gene primer amplification in the assay estimated nucleated cell counts. TCRdb's copy holds only in-frame clones and misses some; the assay was immunoSEQ multiplex PCR. V and J calls and clone size follow that table, whereas D and trimming were derived from the DNA. The table includes about 270,000 clones, about 89% detected once. Enrolled through a virtual design, the participants were between roughly 18 and 100 years of age and came from 24 US areas. The CDR3 is made up of 16 amino acids. The V end was cut by 4 bases, the J end by 4 bases, with 17 bases between. Per germline, CDR1 LNHNV and CDR2 YYDKDF (reference sequence).

The chain joins TRBV15 to TRBJ1-5; D may be TRBD1 (6 bases). Sequences were obtained from PBMCs or T cells enriched from blood (not recorded which). The sequence came from a woman aged 18-35 years who had recovered from COVID-19. CDR3 loop: CATSTGQIRINQPQHF. The CDR3 bases are TGTGCCACCAGCACCGGACAGATCAGGATTAATCAGCCCCAGCATTTT.